This TCR beta chain was profiled in a study of blood T cell repertoires in COVID-19. Across the whole study: COVID-19 samples, acute and convalescent, were from the United States, Italy and Spain.

Participants' reported clinical history set cohort assignment. All recovered Cohort 3 donors got two negative PCRs, got clearance, or saw symptom resolution. The table came from immunoSEQ multiplex PCR; TCRdb's copy has only in-frame clones and leaves some out. This table holds 250,000 or so clones, approximately 83% found once. The CDR3 loop spans 13 amino acids. Germline CDR1 and CDR2: SGHTA and FQGNSA. V lost 7 bases and J 9 bases, leaving 13 bases between the germline ends. The sample was PBMCs or T cells enriched from blood (not recorded which). The V and J genes are TRBV7-2 and TRBJ1-6, with D hard to call. The TCR was taken from a man aged 50-60 years who had recovered from COVID-19. CDR3 in amino acids: CASTLEVGSPLHF. In DNA, the CDR3 is TGTGCCAGCACCCTGGAGGTGGGTTCACCCCTCCACTTT.